This is a list of T cell receptor beta chains from one sample in a study of CD8 T cells in Susac syndrome. TCRdb passed the immunoSEQ multiplex PCR reads through MiXCR, listing each CDR3 protein once. The sample comprises 200,000 to 300,000 distinct CDR3 sequences, approximately 95% of which are singletons, and 0.1% rests with the top ten. Material for sequencing was CD4+ T cells from PBMCs. These receptors were obtained from a human donor with Susac syndrome. Both conserved end residues are part of each CDR3. D genes are given only for firm matches. Expanded clones get a size class; other rows say once, few or many, or leave the size out.

J | size | V | D | CDR3 | DNA
TRBJ1-4 | - | TRBV6-5 | - | CASISSDEKLFF | TGTGCCAGCATTTCGAGTGATGAAAAACTGTTTTTT
TRBJ2-6 | once | TRBV2 | - | CASSEGQSGANVLTF | TGTGCCAGCAGTGAAGGTCAGTCTGGGGCCAACGTCCTGACTTTC
TRBJ2-5 | - | TRBV30 | TRBD2 | CAWRPSGRPGAQYF | TGTGCCTGGAGACCTAGCGGGAGGCCCGGGGCCCAGTACTTC
TRBJ2-1 | - | TRBV30 | - | CAWSVPGTPYNEQFF | TGTGCCTGGAGTGTGCCGGGGACCCCCTACAATGAGCAGTTCTTC
TRBJ2-4 | - | TRBV30 | - | CAWGAWAKNIQYF | TGTGCCTGGGGTGCCTGGGCCAAAAACATTCAGTACTTC
TRBJ2-2 | - | TRBV30 | - | CAWSVRLSGELFF | TGTGCCTGGAGTGTAAGGCTTTCCGGGGAGCTGTTTTTT
TRBJ2-7 | - | TRBV27 | - | CASSFLRASYEQYF | TGTGCCAGCAGTTTTCTCAGGGCGTCCTACGAGCAGTACTTC
TRBJ2-7 | - | TRBV20-1 | - | CSAPGPELYEQYF | TGCAGTGCGCCGGGACCCGAGCTCTACGAGCAGTACTTC
TRBJ2-7 | - | TRBV20-1 | - | CSARPISRGDWNEQYF | TGCAGTGCTAGACCAATCTCAAGGGGGGATTGGAACGAGCAGTACTTC
TRBJ2-5 | - | TRBV11-2 | - | CASSPSGHETQYF | TGTGCCAGCAGCCCTTCGGGACATGAGACCCAGTACTTC
TRBJ2-5 | few | TRBV3-1 | TRBD1 | CASSPRGQETQYF | TGTGCCAGCAGCCCCAGGGGGCAAGAGACCCAGTACTTC
TRBJ1-1 | - | TRBV6-6 | - | CASSYSGEAFF | TGTGCCAGCAGTTACTCCGGCGAAGCTTTCTTT
TRBJ1-1 | - | TRBV5-1 | - | CASSPGRGWQRTEAFF | TGCGCCAGCAGCCCCGGAAGGGGTTGGCAGAGAACTGAAGCTTTCTTT
TRBJ2-1 | - | TRBV29-1 | TRBD1 | CSAEGQVYNEQFF | TGCAGCGCTGAGGGACAGGTGTACAATGAGCAGTTCTTC
TRBJ2-2 | - | TRBV15 | - | CATSTGNSPGELFF | TGTGCCACCAGTACCGGGAACTCCCCCGGGGAGCTGTTTTTT
TRBJ2-7 | once | TRBV5-1 | TRBD2 | CASSLVGSGRGSYEQYF | TGCGCCAGCAGCTTGGTCGGAAGCGGGAGAGGGTCCTACGAGCAGTACTTC
TRBJ2-1 | - | TRBV11-3 | - | CASSSSKYNEQFF | TGTGCCAGCAGCTCCTCGAAGTACAATGAGCAGTTCTTC
TRBJ2-5 | - | TRBV20-1 | TRBD1 | CSAETGQGFQGTQYF | TGCAGTGCTGAGACGGGACAGGGGTTCCAAGGGACCCAGTACTTC
TRBJ1-5 | - | TRBV20-1 | - | CSAPGLYSNQPQHF | TGCAGTGCCCCTGGACTCTATAGCAATCAGCCCCAGCATTTT
TRBJ1-1 | - | TRBV18 | - | CASSPKDVRNTEAFF | TGTGCCAGCTCACCGAAGGACGTTCGGAACACTGAAGCTTTCTTT
TRBJ2-7 | - | TRBV7-2 | - | CASSLSGYYEQYF | TGTGCCAGCAGCTTAAGTGGGTATTACGAGCAGTACTTC
TRBJ2-7 | - | TRBV7-3 | - | CASSLRAGPESYEQYF | TGTGCCAGCAGCTTAAGGGCTGGTCCGGAGAGCTACGAGCAGTACTTC
TRBJ2-5 | - | TRBV30 | - | CAWTGARETQYF | TGTGCCTGGACTGGTGCAAGAGAGACCCAGTACTTC
TRBJ1-5 | - | TRBV20-1 | - | CSAGVVDSQPQHF | TGCAGTGCTGGCGTCGTAGACTCTCAGCCCCAGCATTTT
TRBJ2-7 | - | TRBV20-1 | TRBD2 | CSATPSSGSSRYEQYF | TGCAGTGCTACCCCTTCTAGCGGGAGCTCGCGGTACGAGCAGTACTTC
TRBJ2-1 | - | TRBV13 | TRBD2 | CASSLGTKNHNEQFF | TGTGCCAGCAGCCTCGGGACTAAGAACCACAATGAGCAGTTCTTC
TRBJ2-5 | - | TRBV29-1 | TRBD1 | CSITGTGNQETQYF | TGCAGCATAACCGGGACAGGCAACCAAGAGACCCAGTACTTC
TRBJ1-2 | - | TRBV28 | - | CASSLLYGYTF | TGTGCCAGCAGTTTACTCTATGGCTACACCTTC
TRBJ2-7 | - | TRBV3-1 | - | CASSVEGGAGEQYF | TGTGCCAGCAGCGTTGAAGGGGGAGCTGGGGAGCAGTACTTC
TRBJ2-7 | - | TRBV29-1 | - | CSTVDSSYEQYF | TGCAGCACCGTCGACTCGTCCTACGAGCAGTACTTC
TRBJ2-4 | - | TRBV28 | TRBD1 | CASSPALVQGAHF | TGTGCCAGCAGTCCAGCCTTAGTTCAGGGGGCGCACTTC
TRBJ1-1 | - | TRBV6-2/TRBV6-3 | - | CASSYPTVNTEAFF | TGTGCCAGCAGTTACCCGACAGTGAACACTGAAGCTTTCTTT
TRBJ2-5 | - | TRBV5-4 | - | CASSPMGGQGQETQYF | TGTGCCAGCAGCCCCATGGGGGGGCAGGGGCAAGAGACCCAGTACTTC
TRBJ1-1 | - | TRBV19 | - | CASSDYGTANTEAFF | TGTGCCAGTAGCGACTACGGGACCGCAAACACTGAAGCTTTCTTT
TRBJ2-7 | - | TRBV19 | TRBD2 | CALRTSGSYEQYF | TGTGCCCTACGGACTAGCGGCTCCTACGAGCAGTACTTC
TRBJ1-2 | - | TRBV29-1 | - | CSGRTVYGYTF | TGCAGCGGACGGACGGTATATGGCTACACCTTC
TRBJ2-5 | - | TRBV20-1 | - | CSAAPAGEETQYF | TGCAGTGCCGCCCCCGCCGGGGAGGAGACCCAGTACTTC
TRBJ1-5 | once | TRBV12-3/TRBV12-4 | TRBD1 | CASSLGTGLSNQPQHF | TGTGCCAGCAGTTTGGGGACAGGCCTTAGCAATCAGCCCCAGCATTTT
TRBJ1-2 | few | TRBV18 | TRBD1 | CASSSTGENGYTF | TGTGCCAGCTCATCGACAGGGGAAAATGGCTACACCTTC
TRBJ2-4 | - | TRBV20-1 | - | CSAREQNIQYF | TGCAGTGCTAGAGAACAAAACATTCAGTACTTC
TRBJ2-7 | once | TRBV20-1 | TRBD2 | CSARGTSATRGEGEQYF | TGCAGTGCTCGTGGGACTAGCGCAACGCGAGGGGAGGGCGAGCAGTACTTC
TRBJ2-6 | once | TRBV12-3/TRBV12-4 | - | CASSPPGFTGANVLTF | TGTGCCAGCAGTCCCCCCGGGTTTACCGGGGCCAACGTCCTGACTTTC